Listed below are T cell receptor beta chains from one sample, sequenced in a study of OX40 agonist ivuxolimab in advanced cancers. Sequencing was performed with immunoSEQ multiplex PCR; in TCRdb, only in-frame clones are kept and a portion is missing. The sample records 19,000 or so clones, over 75% being singletons. The specimen comprised CD4+ or CD8+ T cells sorted from blood, sampled in a trial of the OX40 agonist ivuxolimab. Receptor source: an adult with an advanced solid tumor such as melanoma, head and neck, liver or kidney cancer. The CDR3 runs from the conserved cysteine through the conserved F or W. D genes are given only for firm matches. Part of the rows lack a size; the others show once, few, many or a class for expanded clones.

D gene,clone size,V gene,J gene,CDR3 protein,CDR3 DNA
.,.,TRBV11-2,TRBJ1-1,CASSLVGGVNTEAFF,TGTGCCAGCAGCCTAGTGGGGGGGGTGAACACTGAAGCTTTCTTT
TRBD1,.,TRBV11-2,TRBJ1-2,CASSLGTAGFGYTF,TGTGCCAGCAGCTTGGGGACAGCCGGTTTTGGCTACACCTTC
.,.,TRBV28,TRBJ1-5,CATVGQISNQPQHF,TGTGCCACCGTCGGACAGATCTCTAATCAGCCCCAGCATTTT
.,.,TRBV2,TRBJ2-1,CASIGRPHHLYEQFF,TGTGCCAGCATCGGAAGACCCCATCATCTCTATGAGCAGTTCTTC
.,.,TRBV5-1,TRBJ1-4,CASSLSSGVTNEKLFF,TGCGCCAGCAGCTTATCGTCGGGGGTTACTAATGAAAAACTGTTTTTT
.,.,TRBV5-4,TRBJ2-6,CASSLGLDQLLTGANVLTF,TGTGCCAGCAGCTTGGGTCTAGATCAACTCTTGACTGGGGCCAACGTCCTGACTTTC
.,.,TRBV6-5,TRBJ1-4,CASSYSGSAEKLFF,TGTGCCAGCAGTTACTCGGGGTCTGCTGAAAAACTGTTTTTT
.,.,TRBV7-9,TRBJ2-1,CASSPGNEQFF,TGTGCCAGCAGCCCGGGGAATGAGCAGTTCTTC
.,.,TRBV7-3,TRBJ2-7,CASSLTADSSYEQYF,TGTGCCAGCAGCTTAACCGCGGACAGCTCCTACGAGCAGTACTTC
.,.,TRBV4-1,TRBJ2-7,CASSHTDSYSYEQYF,TGCGCCAGCAGCCACACCGACAGTTACTCCTACGAGCAGTACTTC
.,.,TRBV5-1,TRBJ1-1,CASSFGGAGELSEAFF,TGCGCCAGCAGCTTCGGGGGCGCCGGGGAATTGTCTGAAGCTTTCTTT
.,few,TRBV5-1,TRBJ2-1,CASSLIPNEQFF,TGCGCCAGCAGCTTGATTCCCAATGAGCAGTTCTTC
TRBD2,.,TRBV2,TRBJ2-1,CASSEGRLAGGQNEQFF,TGTGCCAGCAGTGAAGGACGACTAGCGGGGGGGCAAAATGAGCAGTTCTTC
TRBD2,.,TRBV5-6,TRBJ2-7,CASSFGLAGGPNEQYF,TGTGCCAGCAGCTTTGGACTAGCGGGGGGGCCAAACGAGCAGTACTTC
.,.,TRBV9,TRBJ2-3,CASSVDGGRTDTQYF,TGTGCCAGCAGCGTAGATGGGGGCCGTACAGATACGCAGTATTTT
.,once,TRBV19,TRBJ2-7,CASSAGLLTYEQYF,TGTGCCAGTAGTGCGGGACTTTTAACCTACGAGCAGTACTTC
TRBD1,.,TRBV28,TRBJ2-1,CASIREQGSNEQFF,TGTGCCAGCATCCGAGAACAGGGGTCCAATGAGCAGTTCTTC
.,.,TRBV11-3,TRBJ2-1,CASSQIFPYNEQFF,TGTGCCAGCAGCCAGATCTTTCCCTACAATGAGCAGTTCTTC
.,.,TRBV7-9,TRBJ2-3,CAHLGLPDTQYF,TGTGCCCACCTTGGGTTGCCAGATACGCAGTATTTT
.,.,TRBV5-6,TRBJ2-5,CASSSYQETQYF,TGTGCCAGCAGCTCTTACCAAGAGACCCAGTACTTC
.,.,TRBV5-5,TRBJ2-3,CASSLEVIFRTDTQYF,TGTGCCAGCAGCTTGGAAGTGATTTTCCGAACAGATACGCAGTATTTT
.,.,TRBV27,TRBJ2-1,CASGENPIKYNEQFF,TGTGCCAGCGGGGAGAACCCGATCAAGTACAATGAGCAGTTCTTC
TRBD1,.,TRBV19,TRBJ1-6,CASRIQGAAPLHF,TGTGCCAGTAGGATACAGGGGGCCGCCCCCCTCCACTTT
.,.,TRBV30,TRBJ1-2,CAWRDGASDGYTF,TGTGCCTGGAGGGACGGGGCGTCGGATGGCTACACCTTC
.,.,TRBV13,TRBJ2-1,CASSFPAESAYNEQFF,TGTGCCAGCAGCTTCCCCGCGGAATCGGCATACAATGAGCAGTTCTTC
.,.,TRBV11-3,TRBJ1-1,CASSLGGTENTEAFF,TGTGCCAGCAGCTTAGGCGGGACGGAGAACACTGAAGCTTTCTTT
.,.,TRBV30,TRBJ2-6,CAWSRIVGANVLTF,TGTGCCTGGAGTCGAATTGTAGGGGCCAACGTCCTGACTTTC
.,.,TRBV9,TRBJ1-4,CASSWDSGEKLFF,TGTGCCAGCAGCTGGGACTCGGGTGAAAAACTGTTTTTT